Listed below are T cell receptor beta chains from one sample, sequenced in a study of blood T cells in healthy people across ages. One entry per CDR3 protein results from TCRdb running MiXCR on the 5' RACE reads. The sample yields roughly 1.5 million distinct CDR3 sequences, approximately 39% seen once. Source material: blood. These receptors all come from a woman between 18 and 29 years old in good health. CDR3s include the opening cysteine and the closing phenylalanine or tryptophan. The D gene is left open where the match is weak. Some rows have no size entry. The others give once, few or many, or a class for an expanded clone.

CDR3 protein: CSAIRTAIYEQFF
CDR3 DNA: TGCAGTGCTATCCGGACCGCAATCTATGAGCAGTTCTTC
D gene: -
J gene: TRBJ2-1
V gene: TRBV20-1
clone size: -

CDR3 protein: CASSQGRRGRQPQHF
CDR3 DNA: TGCGCCAGCAGCCAGGGAAGACGGGGCCGGCAGCCCCAGCATTTT
D gene: -
J gene: TRBJ1-5
V gene: TRBV4-1
clone size: -

CDR3 protein: CSVEGRGRVWEETQYF
CDR3 DNA: TGCAGCGTTGAAGGAAGGGGCAGGGTCTGGGAAGAGACCCAGTACTTC
D gene: -
J gene: TRBJ2-5
V gene: TRBV29-1
clone size: -

CDR3 protein: CASSYGPRIDEAFF
CDR3 DNA: TGTGCCAGCAGTTATGGACCGAGAATAGATGAAGCTTTCTTT
D gene: -
J gene: TRBJ1-1
V gene: TRBV28
clone size: -

CDR3 protein: CASSPRAFSSGNTIYF
CDR3 DNA: TGTGCCAGCAGCCCAAGGGCCTTTAGCTCTGGAAACACCATATATTTT
D gene: -
J gene: TRBJ1-3
V gene: TRBV7-2
clone size: -

CDR3 protein: CASGQGYSNQPQHF
CDR3 DNA: TGTGCCAGCGGACAGGGGTATAGCAATCAGCCCCAGCATTTT
D gene: TRBD1
J gene: TRBJ1-5
V gene: TRBV27
clone size: -

CDR3 protein: CASTLGGLYTEAFF
CDR3 DNA: TGTGCCAGCACCCTTGGTGGGTTGTACACTGAAGCTTTCTTT
D gene: -
J gene: TRBJ1-1
V gene: TRBV5-6
clone size: -

CDR3 protein: CASSKVTAAPPYNEQYF
CDR3 DNA: TGTGCCAGCAGCAAAGTAACGGCCGCTCCCCCCTACAATGAGCAGTACTTC
D gene: -
J gene: TRBJ2-7
V gene: TRBV21-1
clone size: -

CDR3 protein: CSASRRALKANEQFF
CDR3 DNA: TGCAGTGCTAGCCGCCGGGCCCTAAAGGCCAATGAGCAGTTCTTC
D gene: -
J gene: TRBJ2-1
V gene: TRBV20-1
clone size: -

CDR3 protein: CASSYGSQNYGYTF
CDR3 DNA: TGTGCCAGCAGTTATGGCAGCCAAAACTATGGCTACACCTTC
D gene: -
J gene: TRBJ1-2
V gene: TRBV6-5
clone size: few

CDR3 protein: CSARTGGVYEQYF
CDR3 DNA: TGCAGCGCTAGGACAGGAGGGGTCTACGAGCAGTACTTC
D gene: -
J gene: TRBJ2-7
V gene: TRBV29-1
clone size: -

CDR3 protein: CASSVVRGQTQYF
CDR3 DNA: TGTGCCAGCAGTGTAGTCAGGGGTCAGACCCAGTACTTC
D gene: -
J gene: TRBJ2-5
V gene: TRBV12-3/TRBV12-4
clone size: few

CDR3 protein: CASSLSSGDGYEQYF
CDR3 DNA: TGTGCCAGCAGCTTATCTTCGGGGGACGGCTACGAGCAGTACTTC
D gene: -
J gene: TRBJ2-7
V gene: TRBV7-2
clone size: -

CDR3 protein: CASSGQLNTEAFF
CDR3 DNA: TGTGCCAGCAGTGGGCAGTTGAACACTGAAGCTTTCTTT
D gene: -
J gene: TRBJ1-1
V gene: TRBV6-5
clone size: many

CDR3 protein: CASSLAVGPDNNEQFF
CDR3 DNA: TGTGCCAGCAGCTTAGCAGTCGGTCCCGACAACAATGAGCAGTTCTTC
D gene: -
J gene: TRBJ2-1
V gene: TRBV7-9
clone size: once

CDR3 protein: CSASAQGGGYTF
CDR3 DNA: TGCAGTGCTAGCGCGCAGGGTGGGGGCTACACCTTC
D gene: -
J gene: TRBJ1-2
V gene: TRBV20-1
clone size: few

CDR3 protein: CASSPPQRVYNEQFF
CDR3 DNA: TGCGCCAGCAGCCCCCCCCAAAGGGTTTACAATGAGCAGTTCTTC
D gene: -
J gene: TRBJ2-1
V gene: TRBV4-1
clone size: few

CDR3 protein: CASREGGAQASEAFF
CDR3 DNA: TGTGCCAGCAGGGAGGGGGGGGCCCAAGCCTCTGAAGCTTTCTTT
D gene: -
J gene: TRBJ1-1
V gene: TRBV28
clone size: few

CDR3 protein: CASSFWIGQGYEQYF
CDR3 DNA: TGTGCCAGCAGCTTTTGGATAGGGCAAGGCTACGAGCAGTACTTC
D gene: -
J gene: TRBJ2-7
V gene: TRBV7-2
clone size: -

CDR3 protein: CSVVGRTHYNEQYF
CDR3 DNA: TGCAGCGTTGTAGGGCGGACCCATTACAATGAGCAGTACTTC
D gene: -
J gene: TRBJ2-7
V gene: TRBV29-1
clone size: once

CDR3 protein: CASSLGGYYEKLFF
CDR3 DNA: TGTGCCAGCAGCTTAGGGGGGTACTATGAAAAACTGTTTTTT
D gene: -
J gene: TRBJ1-4
V gene: TRBV7-2
clone size: -

CDR3 protein: CSARDGRVDIQYF
CDR3 DNA: TGCAGTGCTAGAGATGGCCGGGTAGACATTCAGTACTTC
D gene: -
J gene: TRBJ2-4
V gene: TRBV20-1
clone size: few

CDR3 protein: CAGSGGPTSTDTQYF
CDR3 DNA: TGTGCCGGATCGGGCGGACCAACTAGCACAGATACGCAGTATTTT
D gene: -
J gene: TRBJ2-3
V gene: TRBV6-6
clone size: -

CDR3 protein: CASRPTSGRAIEQFF
CDR3 DNA: TGTGCCAGCAGACCGACTAGCGGGAGGGCCATTGAGCAGTTCTTC
D gene: TRBD2
J gene: TRBJ2-1
V gene: TRBV7-2
clone size: once

CDR3 protein: CASSYSGSAAENIQYF
CDR3 DNA: TGTGCCAGCAGTTATTCGGGGTCGGCGGCCGAAAACATTCAGTACTTC
D gene: -
J gene: TRBJ2-4
V gene: TRBV6-2/TRBV6-3
clone size: -

CDR3 protein: CASSQRELGADTQYF
CDR3 DNA: TGTGCCAGCAGCCAAAGGGAACTGGGGGCAGATACGCAGTATTTT
D gene: -
J gene: TRBJ2-3
V gene: TRBV4-2
clone size: few

CDR3 protein: CSVWGQDEQYF
CDR3 DNA: TGCAGCGTGTGGGGACAGGACGAGCAGTACTTC
D gene: TRBD1
J gene: TRBJ2-7
V gene: TRBV29-1
clone size: few

CDR3 protein: CATSGRQSSYNEQYF
CDR3 DNA: TGTGCCACCAGTGGCCGCCAGAGCTCCTACAATGAGCAGTACTTC
D gene: -
J gene: TRBJ2-7
V gene: TRBV24-1
clone size: -

CDR3 protein: CSVEGPWEGGINEQFF
CDR3 DNA: TGCAGCGTTGAGGGGCCCTGGGAAGGGGGGATCAATGAGCAGTTCTTC
D gene: -
J gene: TRBJ2-1
V gene: TRBV29-1
clone size: -

CDR3 protein: CASSQTSGTEQYF
CDR3 DNA: TGCGCCAGCAGCCAGACGTCAGGGACCGAGCAGTACTTC
D gene: -
J gene: TRBJ2-7
V gene: TRBV5-1
clone size: few

CDR3 protein: CASSPLGYDTEAFF
CDR3 DNA: TGTGCCAGCAGCCCCCTAGGGTATGACACTGAAGCTTTCTTT
D gene: -
J gene: TRBJ1-1
V gene: TRBV7-9
clone size: -

CDR3 protein: CASSQDLRRGDYEQYF
CDR3 DNA: TGCGCCAGCAGCCAAGATTTAAGAAGGGGCGACTACGAGCAGTACTTC
D gene: -
J gene: TRBJ2-7
V gene: TRBV4-1
clone size: once

CDR3 protein: CASSYSVGRPSGANVLTF
CDR3 DNA: TGTGCCAGCAGTTACTCGGTCGGCAGGCCCTCTGGGGCCAACGTCCTGACTTTC
D gene: -
J gene: TRBJ2-6
V gene: TRBV6-2/TRBV6-3
clone size: -

CDR3 protein: CATGSPGNTIYF
CDR3 DNA: TGTGCCACGGGGAGTCCTGGAAACACCATATATTTT
D gene: -
J gene: TRBJ1-3
V gene: TRBV19
clone size: once

CDR3 protein: CASSPDRVSGYTF
CDR3 DNA: TGCGCCAGCAGCCCCGACAGGGTCAGCGGCTACACCTTC
D gene: TRBD1
J gene: TRBJ1-2
V gene: TRBV5-1
clone size: few

CDR3 protein: CASSLGPPGLAGGRVIPYNEQFF
CDR3 DNA: TGTGCCAGCAGCTTAGGCCCCCCTGGACTAGCGGGGGGCCGCGTAATACCCTACAATGAGCAGTTCTTC
D gene: TRBD2
J gene: TRBJ2-1
V gene: TRBV7-8
clone size: -

CDR3 protein: CASSWRLDQPQYF
CDR3 DNA: TGTGCCAGCAGTTGGAGGTTGGATCAGCCCCAGTATTTT
D gene: -
J gene: TRBJ2-3
V gene: TRBV12-3/TRBV12-4
clone size: -

CDR3 protein: CSARVGVPWGEQFF
CDR3 DNA: TGCAGTGCTAGAGTCGGGGTTCCTTGGGGTGAGCAGTTCTTC
D gene: -
J gene: TRBJ2-1
V gene: TRBV20-1
clone size: -

CDR3 protein: CASSLVLGSFNYGYTF
CDR3 DNA: TGTGCCAGCAGCTTAGTTTTGGGATCCTTTAACTATGGCTACACCTTC
D gene: -
J gene: TRBJ1-2
V gene: TRBV7-9
clone size: -

CDR3 protein: CATAGSGRYEQYF
CDR3 DNA: TGTGCCACCGCTGGGAGCGGGAGATACGAGCAGTACTTC
D gene: TRBD2
J gene: TRBJ2-7
V gene: TRBV2
clone size: -

CDR3 protein: CASSSRTRWPYNEQFF
CDR3 DNA: TGTGCCAGCAGTTCCCGGACTAGATGGCCCTACAATGAGCAGTTCTTC
D gene: TRBD2
J gene: TRBJ2-1
V gene: TRBV27
clone size: few

CDR3 protein: CASRSDGTASSYNEQFF
CDR3 DNA: TGTGCCAGCAGAAGTGACGGGACGGCCAGCTCCTACAATGAGCAGTTCTTC
D gene: -
J gene: TRBJ2-1
V gene: TRBV6-1
clone size: few